The rows below give T cell receptor beta chains drawn from one sample of a study of cytomegalovirus exposure and HLA in healthy donors. Generated by immunoSEQ multiplex PCR, the TCRdb table keeps only in-frame clones and is missing some. The sample lists about 220,000 clones; approximately 90% were seen once. The sample consisted of PBMCs. These receptors originate from a man between 18 and 35 years old in good health and CMV-seronegative. Each CDR3 is given with its conserved first and last residue.

CDR3aa: CASSPQGARRETQYF
v_gene: TRBV5-6
j_gene: TRBJ2-5

CDR3aa: CASSQLPKETQYF
v_gene: TRBV7-3
j_gene: TRBJ2-5

CDR3aa: CAISDPLQGSPLHF
v_gene: TRBV10-3
j_gene: TRBJ1-6

CDR3aa: CASSLVFLRQNLYEQYF
v_gene: TRBV7-8
j_gene: TRBJ2-7

CDR3aa: CASSSTSTDTQYF
v_gene: TRBV7-3
j_gene: TRBJ2-3

CDR3aa: CASSYSRNVVSYEQYF
v_gene: TRBV6-5
j_gene: TRBJ2-7

CDR3aa: CAWSHGAYEQYF
v_gene: TRBV30
j_gene: TRBJ2-7

CDR3aa: CASGRPAYEQFF
v_gene: TRBV12-5
j_gene: TRBJ2-1

CDR3aa: CASSYSIGGVAGELFF
v_gene: TRBV6-5
j_gene: TRBJ2-2

CDR3aa: CASRARLAGDRAKNIQYF
v_gene: TRBV2
j_gene: TRBJ2-4

CDR3aa: CASSQASSGSYNEQFF
v_gene: TRBV14
j_gene: TRBJ2-1

CDR3aa: CASSDSGGTNTGELFF
v_gene: TRBV6-4
j_gene: TRBJ2-2

CDR3aa: CASCRGAAHTDTQYF
v_gene: TRBV6-1
j_gene: TRBJ2-3

CDR3aa: CAWQAELGNEQFF
v_gene: TRBV30
j_gene: TRBJ2-1

CDR3aa: CASSGGYEQYF
v_gene: TRBV6-6
j_gene: TRBJ2-7

CDR3aa: CASSYTDNYGYTF
v_gene: TRBV6-5
j_gene: TRBJ1-2

CDR3aa: CASSPRGPTEAFF
v_gene: TRBV7-8
j_gene: TRBJ1-1

CDR3aa: CASSLGGTSTETQYF
v_gene: TRBV7-2
j_gene: TRBJ2-5

CDR3aa: CASSLYGGDSPLHF
v_gene: TRBV28
j_gene: TRBJ1-6

CDR3aa: CASSQDAQMDGYTF
v_gene: TRBV4-3
j_gene: TRBJ1-2

CDR3aa: CASSTTGGETQYF
v_gene: TRBV7-9
j_gene: TRBJ2-5

CDR3aa: CASSLGEGNSYEQYF
v_gene: TRBV5-4
j_gene: TRBJ2-7

CDR3aa: CASSDGTGGRGGLRELFF
v_gene: TRBV5-4
j_gene: TRBJ2-2

CDR3aa: CASSAQQGYDEQYF
v_gene: TRBV27
j_gene: TRBJ2-7

CDR3aa: CASSLVGGNQPQHF
v_gene: TRBV7-9
j_gene: TRBJ1-5

CDR3aa: CASSSRWGDRTYEQYF
v_gene: TRBV13
j_gene: TRBJ2-7

CDR3aa: CASSGTSGTTDTQYF
v_gene: TRBV7-6
j_gene: TRBJ2-3

CDR3aa: CASSPTPGVQETQYF
v_gene: TRBV6-5
j_gene: TRBJ2-5

CDR3aa: CASCLVNYNEQFF
v_gene: TRBV13
j_gene: TRBJ2-1

CDR3aa: CATRGLAGIGELFF
v_gene: TRBV30
j_gene: TRBJ2-2

CDR3aa: CASASRGYGYTF
v_gene: TRBV19
j_gene: TRBJ1-2

CDR3aa: CASSFRTGGDSPLHF
v_gene: TRBV27
j_gene: TRBJ1-6

CDR3aa: CASKPPGQLNNEQFF
v_gene: TRBV4-1
j_gene: TRBJ2-1

CDR3aa: CASSSRVSNQPQHF
v_gene: TRBV28
j_gene: TRBJ1-5

CDR3aa: CASRPLGSPPLHF
v_gene: TRBV28
j_gene: TRBJ1-6

CDR3aa: CASSPVGGEKLFF
v_gene: TRBV6-5
j_gene: TRBJ1-4

CDR3aa: CASSLDAPGTGGAAFF
v_gene: TRBV7-2
j_gene: TRBJ1-1

CDR3aa: CASSVLAGADTQYF
v_gene: TRBV2
j_gene: TRBJ2-3

CDR3aa: CSVGAGGVDTQYF
v_gene: TRBV29-1
j_gene: TRBJ2-3

CDR3aa: CASSAHVIPDTQYF
v_gene: TRBV27
j_gene: TRBJ2-3

CDR3aa: CASRRIRDRAYEQYF
v_gene: TRBV12-2
j_gene: TRBJ2-7

CDR3aa: CASSGLMNGVGLNTIYF
v_gene: TRBV28
j_gene: TRBJ1-3